This TCR beta chain was retrieved from a study of graft-versus-host responses after intestinal transplantation. Germline V lookup: CDR1 MNHEY, CDR2 SMNVEV (reference sequence). This CDR3 has 14 residues. Trimming took off 5 bases at V and 0 bases at J, with 8 bases between the two ends. Data came from immunoSEQ multiplex PCR; TCRdb stores just in-frame clones and leaves some out. The repertoire holds 50,000 or so clones, with roughly 89% as singletons. This TCR came from a human patient who received an intestinal transplant, so some T cells may come from the graft donor. The sample in question was PBMCs, obtained around 120 days after intestinal transplantation. The chain recombines TRBV27 with TRBJ2-1; D is perhaps TRBD1 (6 bases). This chain's CDR3 is CASSGQSSYNEQFF. The CDR3 region has the DNA TGTGCCAGCAGTGGACAGAGCTCCTACAATGAGCAGTTCTTC.